Included here is one T cell receptor beta chain sequence, with context. What it binds is unknown. Looked up from germline, CDR1 is SQVTM and CDR2 is ANQGSEA. V shed 4 bases, J shed 5 bases, and the junction held 6 bases outside the gene matches. The CDR3 has 13 residues. Primers included in the PCR were 60 Vbeta and 13 Jbeta primers. This table comes from immunoSEQ multiplex PCR, and its TCRdb copy is limited to in-frame clones, with some not included. In the table there are 150,000 or so clones, about 85% of which are singletons. These data are taken from a study of cytomegalovirus exposure and HLA in healthy donors. The study, taken as a whole, reports: Another analysis was done later, and it associated 15,000 or so TCR beta sequences with HLA alleles at 0.05 false discovery rate. The study listed some 160 cytomegalovirus-associated TCR beta chains. Later analysis indicated greater clonal expansion among HLA-associated TCR beta chains than among equally common other chains. Presence/absence analyses rested on an assumption that sequencing depth was roughly uniform across donors.

Sequences were obtained from PBMCs. The V gene is TRBV29-1, the J gene TRBJ2-5; 8 bases agree with TRBD1. The source of this sequence is a woman aged 50 to 60 in good health and CMV-seropositive. The CDR3 bases are TGCAGCGTTGGAGGCAGGGGGCGGGAGACCCAGTACTTC. It translates to CSVGGRGRETQYF.